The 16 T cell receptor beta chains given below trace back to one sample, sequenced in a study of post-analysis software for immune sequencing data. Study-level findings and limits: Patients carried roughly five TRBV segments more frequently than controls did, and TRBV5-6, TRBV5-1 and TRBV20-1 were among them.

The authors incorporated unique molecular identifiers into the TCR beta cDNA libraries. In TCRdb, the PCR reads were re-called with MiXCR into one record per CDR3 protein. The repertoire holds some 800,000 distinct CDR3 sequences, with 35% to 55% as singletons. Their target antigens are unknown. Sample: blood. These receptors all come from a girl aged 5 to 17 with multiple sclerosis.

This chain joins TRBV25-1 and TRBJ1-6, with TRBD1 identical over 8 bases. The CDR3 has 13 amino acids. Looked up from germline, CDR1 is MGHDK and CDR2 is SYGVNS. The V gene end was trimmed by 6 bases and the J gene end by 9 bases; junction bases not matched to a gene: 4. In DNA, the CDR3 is TGTGCCAGCAGGACAGGGGAACGTTCACCCCTCCACTTT. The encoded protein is CASRTGERSPLHF. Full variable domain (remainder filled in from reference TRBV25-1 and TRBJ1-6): EADIYQTPRYLVIGTGKKITLECSQTMGHDKMYWYQQDPGMELHLIHYSYGVNSTEKGDLSSESTVSRIRTEHFPLTLESARPSHTSQYLCASRTGERSPLHFGNGTRLTVT.

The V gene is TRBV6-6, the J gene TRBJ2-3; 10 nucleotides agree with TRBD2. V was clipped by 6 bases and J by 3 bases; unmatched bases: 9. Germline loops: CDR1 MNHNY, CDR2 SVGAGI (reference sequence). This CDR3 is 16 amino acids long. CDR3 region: CASSKIGLAATDTQYF. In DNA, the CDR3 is TGTGCCAGCAGCAAAATCGGACTAGCGGCTACAGATACGCAGTATTTT.

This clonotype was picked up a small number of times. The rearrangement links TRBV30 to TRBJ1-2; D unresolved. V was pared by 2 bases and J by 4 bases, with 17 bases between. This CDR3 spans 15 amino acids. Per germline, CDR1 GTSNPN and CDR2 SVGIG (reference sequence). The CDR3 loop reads CAWSPLVPIGYGYTF. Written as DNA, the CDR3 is TGTGCCTGGAGTCCTCTTGTCCCCATCGGCTATGGCTACACCTTC.

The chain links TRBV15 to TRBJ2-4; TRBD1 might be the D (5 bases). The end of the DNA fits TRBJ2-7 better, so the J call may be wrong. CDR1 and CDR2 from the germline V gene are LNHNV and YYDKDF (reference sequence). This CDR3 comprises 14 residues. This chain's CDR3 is CATSRDRVEYEQYF. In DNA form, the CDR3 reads TGTGCCACCAGCAGAGACAGGGTTGAGTACGAGCAGTACTTC.

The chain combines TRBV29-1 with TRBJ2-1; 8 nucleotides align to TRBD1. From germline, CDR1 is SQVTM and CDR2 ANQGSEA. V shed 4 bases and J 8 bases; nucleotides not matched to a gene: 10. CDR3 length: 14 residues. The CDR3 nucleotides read TGCAGCGTTGGTCTATCCCAGGGGGCGGATGAGCAGTTCTTC. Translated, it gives CSVGLSQGADEQFF.

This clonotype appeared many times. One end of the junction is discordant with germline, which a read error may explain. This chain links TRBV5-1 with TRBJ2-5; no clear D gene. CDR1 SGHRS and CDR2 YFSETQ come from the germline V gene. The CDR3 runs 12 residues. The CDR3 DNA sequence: TGTGCCAGCAGCCGACCCCAAGAGACCCAGTACTTC. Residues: CASSRPQETQYF.

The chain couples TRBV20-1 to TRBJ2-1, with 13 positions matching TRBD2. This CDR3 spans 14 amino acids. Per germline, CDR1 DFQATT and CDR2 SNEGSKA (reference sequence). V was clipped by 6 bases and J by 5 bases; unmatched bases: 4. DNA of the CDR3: TGCAGTGCGAGGGGACTAGCGGGACACAATGAGCAGTTCTTC. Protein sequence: CSARGLAGHNEQFF.

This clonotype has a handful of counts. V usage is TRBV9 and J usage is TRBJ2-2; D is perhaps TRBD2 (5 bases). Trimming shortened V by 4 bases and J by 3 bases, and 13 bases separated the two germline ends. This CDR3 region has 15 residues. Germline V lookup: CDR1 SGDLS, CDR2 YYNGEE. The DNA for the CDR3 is TGTGCCAGCAGCCCCTCCGGGGAGCACACCGGGGAGCTGTTTTTT. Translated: CASSPSGEHTGELFF.

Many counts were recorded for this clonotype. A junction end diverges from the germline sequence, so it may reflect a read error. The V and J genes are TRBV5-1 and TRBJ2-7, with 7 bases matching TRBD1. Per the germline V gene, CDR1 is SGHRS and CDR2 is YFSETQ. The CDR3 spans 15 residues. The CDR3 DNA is TGTGCCAGCAGCTTAGCCGGGACAGTCTCCTACGAGCAGTACTTC. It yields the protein CASSLAGTVSYEQYF.

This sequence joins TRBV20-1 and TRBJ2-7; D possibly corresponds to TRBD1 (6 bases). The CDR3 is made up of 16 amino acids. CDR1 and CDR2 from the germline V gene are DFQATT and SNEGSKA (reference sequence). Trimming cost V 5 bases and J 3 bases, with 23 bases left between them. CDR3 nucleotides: TGCAGTGCTCACCCAGAAATCGGCAGGGGTCTCTACGAGCAGTACTTC. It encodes CSAHPEIGRGLYEQYF.

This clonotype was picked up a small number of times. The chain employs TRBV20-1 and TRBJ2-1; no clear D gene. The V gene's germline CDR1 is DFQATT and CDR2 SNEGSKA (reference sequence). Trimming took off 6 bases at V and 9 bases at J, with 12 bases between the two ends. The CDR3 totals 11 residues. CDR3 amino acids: CSATTLIEQFF. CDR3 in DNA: TGCAGTGCCACCACCCTTATTGAGCAGTTCTTC.

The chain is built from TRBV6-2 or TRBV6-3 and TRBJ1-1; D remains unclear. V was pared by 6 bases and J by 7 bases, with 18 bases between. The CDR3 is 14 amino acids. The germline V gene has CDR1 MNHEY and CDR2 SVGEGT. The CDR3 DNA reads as TGTGCCAGCAGCCCACAGTTCTGGCTGAATGAAGCTTTCTTT. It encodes CASSPQFWLNEAFF.

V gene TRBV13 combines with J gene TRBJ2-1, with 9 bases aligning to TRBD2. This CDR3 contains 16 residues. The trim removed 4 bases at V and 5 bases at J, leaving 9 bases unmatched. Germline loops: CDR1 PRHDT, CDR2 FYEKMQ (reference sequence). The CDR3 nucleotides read TGTGCCAGCAGCTCCGCCCCGGGACTAGCCCACAATGAGCAGTTCTTC. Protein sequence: CASSSAPGLAHNEQFF.

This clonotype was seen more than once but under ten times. Here the CDR3 DNA reads TGTGCCATCAGCCGGGGACAGGGAACGGATCAGCCCCAGCATTTT. Its protein product is CAISRGQGTDQPQHF. This rearrangement joins TRBV10-3 to TRBJ1-5, with 9 bases aligning to TRBD1. Germline V gene data show CDR1 as ENHRY and CDR2 as SYGVKD. The CDR3 consists of 15 residues. Losses at the gene ends were 6 bases for V and 5 bases for J; bases not matched to a gene: 8.

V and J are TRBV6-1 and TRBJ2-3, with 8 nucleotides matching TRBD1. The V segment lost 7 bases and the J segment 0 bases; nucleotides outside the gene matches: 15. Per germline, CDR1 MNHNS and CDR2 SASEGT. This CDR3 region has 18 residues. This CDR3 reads CASKRIFGGQGSTDTQYF. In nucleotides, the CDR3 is TGTGCCAGCAAGAGAATATTCGGTGGACAGGGAAGCACAGATACGCAGTATTTT.

The CDR3 spells CASRQHGGGSWGNQPQHF. The CDR3 DNA sequence: TGTGCCAGCAGACAACACGGGGGGGGCTCGTGGGGCAATCAGCCCCAGCATTTT. The chain carries TRBV6-1 and TRBJ1-5; possibly TRBD1 for D (6 bases). V gave up 6 bases and J gave up 2 bases, with 23 bases separating them. From germline, CDR1 is MNHNS and CDR2 SASEGT. The CDR3 loop spans 18 amino acids.